This T cell receptor beta chain was identified in a study of cytomegalovirus exposure and HLA in healthy donors. Both 60 Vbeta primers and 13 Jbeta primers went into the PCR. Here immunoSEQ multiplex PCR was the method, and the copy in TCRdb shows in-frame clones only, minus some. The data contain 150,000 to 200,000 clones, less than 75% of them singletons. Trimming cost V 1 base and J 9 bases; bases outside gene matches: 3. The CDR3 has 15 residues. The sequencing sample was made of PBMCs. The clonotype originates from a girl aged 5-17 years in good health and CMV-seronegative. The gene calls are TRBV5-7 and TRBJ1-6; the match to TRBD1 covers 11 bases. TRBV5-7 is designated an ORF whose function remains uncertain. The DNA of the CDR3 is TGTGCCAGCAGCTTGCTGGGACAGGGGGGTTCACCCCTCCACTTT. As protein: CASSLLGQGGSPLHF.